This T cell receptor (beta chain) was captured by sequencing in a study of T cells in Graves' hyperthyroidism and ophthalmopathy. CDR3 length: 16 amino acids. V was clipped by 5 bases and J by 0 bases, with 14 bases between them. Germline assignment: CDR1 SGHAT and CDR2 FQNNGV. This clonotype has just a few counts. Absent ophthalmopathy progression within 18 months defined stable Graves' hyperthyroidism. Newly diagnosed patients aged 18 to 65 had hyperthyroidism of under 2 months' duration. PBMCs stemmed from over 7.5 ml fresh peripheral blood. Amplified TCR beta CDR3 regions derived from RNA transcripts. Initially, a first-round RT-PCR of the TCR CDR3 employed the HTBI primer set. TCRdb reprocessed the multiplex PCR reads via MiXCR and lists one record per CDR3 protein. The sample lists approximately 370,000 distinct CDR3 sequences, 15% occurring once.

This sequence was found in a woman aged 25 to 39 with Graves' hyperthyroidism. The material sequenced was blood. V usage is TRBV11-2 and J usage is TRBJ2-1, with D hard to call. The CDR3 bases are TGTGCCAGCAGCCAAGTGGGTCGGAGCTCCTACAATGAGCAGTTCTTC. Translation: CASSQVGRSSYNEQFF.